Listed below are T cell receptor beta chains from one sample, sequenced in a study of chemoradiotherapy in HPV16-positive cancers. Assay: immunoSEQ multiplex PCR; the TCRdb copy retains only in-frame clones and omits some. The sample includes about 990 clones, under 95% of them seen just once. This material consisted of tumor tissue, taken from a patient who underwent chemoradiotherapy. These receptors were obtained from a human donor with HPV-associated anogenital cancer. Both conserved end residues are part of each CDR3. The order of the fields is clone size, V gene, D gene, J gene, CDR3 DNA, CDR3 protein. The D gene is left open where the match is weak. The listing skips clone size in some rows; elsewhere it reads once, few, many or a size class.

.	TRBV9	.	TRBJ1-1	TGTGCCAGCAGCCCTCAGCGGGCGAACACTGAAGCTTTCTTT	CASSPQRANTEAFF
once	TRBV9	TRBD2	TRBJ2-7	TGTGCCAGCAGCCCCGGGACTAGCCAAAACTACGAGCAGTACTTC	CASSPGTSQNYEQYF
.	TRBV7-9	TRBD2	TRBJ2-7	TGTGCCAGCAGCTTAACGCCAGGACTAGCGGGATTTTACGAGCAGTACTTC	CASSLTPGLAGFYEQYF
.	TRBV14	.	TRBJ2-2	TGTGCCAGCAGCCAAGATCTTGAGGACAGGGGGCGAGCGGGAGGGCCCGACGGGGAGCTGTTTTTT	CASSQDLEDRGRAGGPDGELFF
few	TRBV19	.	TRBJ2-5	TGTGCCAGTAAAGCCCAGCGGGTCCTCCAAGAGACCCAGTACTTC	CASKAQRVLQETQYF
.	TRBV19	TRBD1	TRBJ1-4	TGTGCCAGAGACAGGGTACATGAAAAACTGTTTTTT	CARDRVHEKLFF
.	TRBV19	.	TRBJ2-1	TGTGCCAGTAGTATCCCCGCTCGGGGCGAGCAGTTCTTC	CASSIPARGEQFF
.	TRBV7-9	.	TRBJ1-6	TGTGCCAGCAGCTTGGGAGGCCCGTCGGATTCACCCCTCCACTTT	CASSLGGPSDSPLHF
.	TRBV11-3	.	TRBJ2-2	TGTGCCAGCAGCCCGCACGGGACTGCCAGCACCGGGGAGCTGTTTTTT	CASSPHGTASTGELFF
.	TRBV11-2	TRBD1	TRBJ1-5	TGTGCCAGCAGCTTAGGGACAGGGGGCAATCAGCCCCAGCATTTT	CASSLGTGGNQPQHF
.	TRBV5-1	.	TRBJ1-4	TGCGCCACCTCTAGGGAGGGTGAAAAACTGTTTTTT	CATSREGEKLFF
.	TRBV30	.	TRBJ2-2	TGTGCCTGGAGTCTTACCAGTGAGAGCGGGGAGCTGTTTTTT	CAWSLTSESGELFF
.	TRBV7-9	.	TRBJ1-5	TGTGCCAGCAGCTTAGTCAATAGCAATCAGCCCCAGCATTTT	CASSLVNSNQPQHF
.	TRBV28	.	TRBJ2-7	TGTGCCAGCTCTGGGACCCAGTCCTACGAGCAGTACTTC	CASSGTQSYEQYF
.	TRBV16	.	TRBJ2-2	TGTGCCAGCAGTCTACAAGTTACCGGGGAGCTGTTTTTT	CASSLQVTGELFF
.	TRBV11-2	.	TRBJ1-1	TGTGCCAGCAGCTTAAAACGGCCTGAAGCTTTCTTT	CASSLKRPEAFF
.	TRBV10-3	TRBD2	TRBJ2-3	TGTGCCATCAGTGAGCAGACCAGGGACTACAGTCTCACAGATACGCAGTATTTT	CAISEQTRDYSLTDTQYF
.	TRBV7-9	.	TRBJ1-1	TGTGCCAGCAGCATCACCCCCCGCTCTGTTCGGGGGAACACTGAAGCTTTCTTT	CASSITPRSVRGNTEAFF
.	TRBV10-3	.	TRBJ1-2	TGTGCCATCAAACCGACAGGTGACGTCTATGGCTACACCTTC	CAIKPTGDVYGYTF
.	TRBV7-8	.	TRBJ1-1	TGTGCCAGCAGCTTCCATCGACCCAGGGTTCCCACTGAAGCTTTCTTT	CASSFHRPRVPTEAFF
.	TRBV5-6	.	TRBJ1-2	TGTGCCAGCAGCTTGGATAAGGCCCGTGGAGTCAGGGGCTACACCTTC	CASSLDKARGVRGYTF
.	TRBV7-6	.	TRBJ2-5	TGTGCCAGCAGCTTTTCTAGACACCAACCAGGGGAGGAGACCCAGTACTTC	CASSFSRHQPGEETQYF
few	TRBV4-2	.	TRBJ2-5	TGTGCCAGCAGCCCCGGACTGGGAGAGACCCAGTACTTC	CASSPGLGETQYF
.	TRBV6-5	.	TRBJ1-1	TGTGCCAGCAAAAGCCCCAACAGGGTGGCTGAAGCTTTCTTT	CASKSPNRVAEAFF
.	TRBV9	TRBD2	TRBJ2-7	TGTGCCAGCAGCCCCCGGGCTAGCGGAGGCCCCTACGAGCAGTACTTC	CASSPRASGGPYEQYF
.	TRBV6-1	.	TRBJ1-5	TGTGCCAGCAGGACAAATAGCAATCAGCCCCAGCATTTT	CASRTNSNQPQHF
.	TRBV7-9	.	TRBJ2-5	TGTGCCAGCAGCTGGACACGCAATCAAGAGACCCAGTACTTC	CASSWTRNQETQYF
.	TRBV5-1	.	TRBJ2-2	TGCGCCAGCAGCTTGGTCGGGGGCACCGGGGAGCTGTTTTTT	CASSLVGGTGELFF
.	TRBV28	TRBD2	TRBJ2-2	TGTGCCAGCAGTTGGACGACTAGCGGGGTGGGGCCGAACACCGGGGAGCTGTTTTTT	CASSWTTSGVGPNTGELFF
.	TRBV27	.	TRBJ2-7	TGTGCCAGCAGTTTGGTATTTGTTGCAGGCCGGGTCTACGAGCAGTACTTC	CASSLVFVAGRVYEQYF
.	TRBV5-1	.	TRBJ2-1	TGCGCCAGCAGCTTGGGGGACGTAAGGGGCAATGAGCAGTTCTTC	CASSLGDVRGNEQFF
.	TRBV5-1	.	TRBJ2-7	TGCGCCAGCAGCTTGGAGCCGGGGTCAAACGAGCAGTACTTC	CASSLEPGSNEQYF
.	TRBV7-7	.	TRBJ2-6	TGTGCCAGCAGCGGCGGGCCACAAAGTCGGGCCAACGTCCTGACTTTC	CASSGGPQSRANVLTF
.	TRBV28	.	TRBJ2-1	TGTGCCAGCAGTTTAATAGGTGCGTACAATGAGCAGTTCTTC	CASSLIGAYNEQFF
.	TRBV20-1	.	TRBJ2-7	TGCAGTGGTCAGGCCCAGGACGAGCAGTACTTC	CSGQAQDEQYF
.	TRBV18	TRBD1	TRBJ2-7	TGTGCCAGCTCACCACCCGGGACAGGCATCTACGAGCAGTACTTC	CASSPPGTGIYEQYF
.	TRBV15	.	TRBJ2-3	TGTGCCACCAGCATGGTGGGGCTGAGCACAGATACGCAGTATTTT	CATSMVGLSTDTQYF
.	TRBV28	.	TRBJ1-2	TGTGCCAGCAGTTTAAGGGTCAGGGCTGATGGCTACACCTTC	CASSLRVRADGYTF
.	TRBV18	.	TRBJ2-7	TGTGCCAGCTCACTGACAGAATCCTACGAGCAGTACTTC	CASSLTESYEQYF
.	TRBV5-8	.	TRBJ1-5	TGTGCCAGCAGCTTGGGCCAAACTTGGCATTTT	CASSLGQTWHF
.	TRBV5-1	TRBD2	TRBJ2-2	TGCGCCAGCCGTCTAGCGGTACCCACCGGGGAGCTGTTTTTT	CASRLAVPTGELFF
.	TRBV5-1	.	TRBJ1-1	TGCGCCAGCAGCTTGGGATTATCCACGAACACTGAAGCTTTCTTT	CASSLGLSTNTEAFF
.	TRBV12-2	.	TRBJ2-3	TGTGCAAGTCGCCGTCGTATACTAGCGGGGGATATCACAGATACGCAGTATTTT	CASRRRILAGDITDTQYF
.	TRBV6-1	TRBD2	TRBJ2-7	TGTGCCAGCAGTGTTAGCGGGGGGACCTCCTACGAGCAGTACTTC	CASSVSGGTSYEQYF
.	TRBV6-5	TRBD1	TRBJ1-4	TGTGCCAGCAGTAACTCCGGGACAGGGGCTGAAAAACTGTTTTTT	CASSNSGTGAEKLFF
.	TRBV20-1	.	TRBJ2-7	TGCAGTGCTAGATCAGGGAACGAGCAGTACTTC	CSARSGNEQYF
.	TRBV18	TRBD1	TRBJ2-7	TGTGCCAGCTCACCACAATGGACAGGACAAAGGGAGCAGTACTTC	CASSPQWTGQREQYF
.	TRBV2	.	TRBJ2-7	TGTGCCAGCATGGAGACACAACTCTACGAGCAGTACTTC	CASMETQLYEQYF
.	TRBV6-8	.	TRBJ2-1	TGTGCCAGCAGTCAACCTAGCAATGGCGATGAGCAGTTCTTC	CASSQPSNGDEQFF
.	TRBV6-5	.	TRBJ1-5	TGTGCCAGCAGTTACTCCAGGAGGGGCAATCAGCCCCAGCATTTT	CASSYSRRGNQPQHF
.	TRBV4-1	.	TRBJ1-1	TGCGCCAGCAGCCAGACACAGATGATGAACACTGAAGCTTTCTTT	CASSQTQMMNTEAFF
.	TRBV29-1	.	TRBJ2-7	TGCAGCGTTGAAGATTTCTACGAGCAGTACTTC	CSVEDFYEQYF